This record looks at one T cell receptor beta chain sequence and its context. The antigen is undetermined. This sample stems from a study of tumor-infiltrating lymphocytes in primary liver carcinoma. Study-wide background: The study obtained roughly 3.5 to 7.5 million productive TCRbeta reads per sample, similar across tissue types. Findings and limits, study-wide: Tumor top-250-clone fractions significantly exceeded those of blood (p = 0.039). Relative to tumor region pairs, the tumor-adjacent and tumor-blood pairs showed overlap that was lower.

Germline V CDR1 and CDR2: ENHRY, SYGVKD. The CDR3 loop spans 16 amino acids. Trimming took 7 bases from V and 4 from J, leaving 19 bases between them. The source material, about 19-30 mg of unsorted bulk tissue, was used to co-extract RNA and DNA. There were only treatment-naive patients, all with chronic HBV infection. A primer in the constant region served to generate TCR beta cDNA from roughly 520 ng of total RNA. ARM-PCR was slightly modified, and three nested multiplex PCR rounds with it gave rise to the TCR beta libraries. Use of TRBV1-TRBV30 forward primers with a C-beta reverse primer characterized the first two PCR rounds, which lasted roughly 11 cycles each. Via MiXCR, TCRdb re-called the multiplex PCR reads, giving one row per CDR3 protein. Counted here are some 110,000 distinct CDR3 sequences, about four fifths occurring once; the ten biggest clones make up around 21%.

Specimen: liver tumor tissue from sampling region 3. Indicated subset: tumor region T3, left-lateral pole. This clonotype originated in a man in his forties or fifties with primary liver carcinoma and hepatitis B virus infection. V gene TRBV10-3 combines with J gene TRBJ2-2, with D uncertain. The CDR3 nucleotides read TGTGCCATCACTCCGAGACGTAACTTAGGCACCGGGGAGCTGTTTTTT. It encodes CAITPRRNLGTGELFF.